This T cell receptor (beta chain) came from a study of T cells in Graves' hyperthyroidism and ophthalmopathy. Study in general: Peripheral blood sampling occurred at initial diagnosis, before any treatment.

Template material for amplifying TCR beta CDR3 regions consisted of RNA transcripts. The TCR CDR3 was amplified in a first-round RT-PCR using the HTBI primer set. Via MiXCR, TCRdb re-called the multiplex PCR reads, giving one row per CDR3 protein. The table lists roughly 380,000 distinct CDR3 sequences, less than 20% of them singletons. Study-wide findings and caveats: With a median lead of around 6.7 months before onset, the model predicted ophthalmopathy.

The germline V and J ends were trimmed by 6 bases and 7 bases, with 15 bases remaining between them. CDR3 length: 13 residues. This clonotype has ten or more counts. Its antigen is not known. Lactation, pregnancy, other autoimmune disease or uncontrolled infection excluded patients. The receptor was isolated from a woman in her thirties or forties with Graves' ophthalmopathy. Material for sequencing was blood. V gene TRBV12-3 or TRBV12-4 combines with J gene TRBJ1-2, with a possible D match to TRBD1 (6 bases). The CDR3 here is CASSPRGAGGYTF. CDR3 nucleotide sequence: TGTGCCAGCAGCCCCCGGGGGGCGGGTGGCTACACCTTC.